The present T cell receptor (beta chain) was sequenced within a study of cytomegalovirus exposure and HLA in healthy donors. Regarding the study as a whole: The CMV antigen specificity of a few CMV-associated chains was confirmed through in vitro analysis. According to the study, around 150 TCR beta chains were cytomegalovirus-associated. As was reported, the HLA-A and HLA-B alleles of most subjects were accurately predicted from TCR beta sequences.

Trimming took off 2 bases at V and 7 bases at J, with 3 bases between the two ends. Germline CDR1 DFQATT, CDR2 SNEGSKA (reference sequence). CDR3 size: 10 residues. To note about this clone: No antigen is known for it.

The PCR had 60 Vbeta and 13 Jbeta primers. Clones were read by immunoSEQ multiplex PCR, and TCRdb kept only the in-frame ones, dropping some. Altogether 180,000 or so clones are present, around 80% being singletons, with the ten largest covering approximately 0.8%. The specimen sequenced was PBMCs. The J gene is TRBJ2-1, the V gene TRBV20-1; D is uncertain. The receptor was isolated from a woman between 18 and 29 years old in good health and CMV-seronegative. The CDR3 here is CSARLNEQFF. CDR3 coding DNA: TGCAGTGCTAGACTTAATGAGCAGTTCTTC.